Listed below are T cell receptor beta chains from one sample, sequenced in a study of blood T cells in healthy people across ages. One entry per CDR3 protein results from TCRdb running MiXCR on the 5' RACE reads. The sample consists of just over 1 million distinct CDR3 sequences, 35% to 55% of them appearing once. The sample was blood. The receptors here all came from a woman between 55 and 75 years old in good health. CDR3s include the opening cysteine and the closing phenylalanine or tryptophan. The order of the fields is J gene, clone size, D gene, V gene, CDR3 DNA, CDR3 protein. D genes are given only for firm matches. Expanded clones are given a class, and other clones once, few, many or no size at all.

TRBJ2-3 - - TRBV28 TGTGCCAGCAGTCGCGGGGTCGAGCGTACGCAGTATTTT CASSRGVERTQYF
TRBJ2-3 - - TRBV2 TGTGCCACTACCCAGTTGACAGATACGCAGTATTTT CATTQLTDTQYF
TRBJ2-3 - - TRBV5-1 TGCGCCAGCAGCCAGGACCATTTCACAGATACGCAGTATTTT CASSQDHFTDTQYF
TRBJ2-3 - TRBD2 TRBV3-1 TGTGCCAGCAGCCAATGGACTAGCGGGAGGACAGATACGCAGTATTTT CASSQWTSGRTDTQYF
TRBJ2-3 - - TRBV27 TGTGCCAGCAGGCAGAGCACAGATACGCAGTATTTT CASRQSTDTQYF
TRBJ2-7 once - TRBV6-5 TGTGCCAGCAGTGAGGACCGGGACGTATACGAGCAGTACTTC CASSEDRDVYEQYF
TRBJ2-7 - - TRBV28 TGTGCCAGCAGTTTCACAGGGAGCTCCTACAAGCAGTACTTC CASSFTGSSYKQYF
TRBJ1-2 - - TRBV12-3/TRBV12-4 TGTGCCAGCAGTCTGGGCGTCGTCTATGGCTACACCTTC CASSLGVVYGYTF
TRBJ2-1 - - TRBV18 TGTGCCAGCTCCGGGGCAGGCCTTGACAATGAGCAGTTCTTC CASSGAGLDNEQFF
TRBJ1-2 - - TRBV29-1 TGCAGCGGGACTCAAGCGGGTAACTATGGCTACACCTTC CSGTQAGNYGYTF
TRBJ2-1 few - TRBV29-1 TGCAGCGTCCGTCCGGGTCTAACAGACAATGAGCAGTTCTTC CSVRPGLTDNEQFF
TRBJ2-3 - - TRBV25-1 TGTGCCAGCAGTGCCGAGGGCTCAGCCCGCACAGATACGCAGTATTTT CASSAEGSARTDTQYF
TRBJ2-1 - - TRBV20-1 TGCAGTGCTAGAGGTCAGGAGGAAAATGAGCAGTTCTTC CSARGQEENEQFF
TRBJ2-7 - - TRBV11-3 TGTGCCAGCGCGGACTATCAGGCCCCCTACGAGCAGTACTTC CASADYQAPYEQYF
TRBJ2-5 - TRBD2 TRBV11-1 TGTGCCAGCAGCCAGACTAGCTCAGGGGAGACCCAGTACTTC CASSQTSSGETQYF
TRBJ2-3 - - TRBV6-1 TGTGCCAGCAGTGGGGAAAGGGGCGATACGCAGTATTTT CASSGERGDTQYF
TRBJ2-5 many TRBD2 TRBV10-3 TGTGCCATCAGTACCTCTAAAGCGGGAGGAAAAGAGACCCAGTACTTC CAISTSKAGGKETQYF
TRBJ2-1 - - TRBV20-1 TGCAGTGCGGGGGGCGGGAGCTCCTACAATGAGCAGTTCTTC CSAGGGSSYNEQFF
TRBJ2-7 few TRBD2 TRBV9 TGTGCCAGCAGCCCTAGCGGGAGGGCCTACAATGAGCAGTACTTC CASSPSGRAYNEQYF
TRBJ2-5 few - TRBV12-3/TRBV12-4 TGTGCCAGCAGTCGTCTAAGAGAGCAGTACTTC CASSRLREQYF
TRBJ2-1 - - TRBV11-3 TGTGCCAGCAGCTTAAGGGGAGCTGAGCAGTTCTTC CASSLRGAEQFF
TRBJ2-7 many - TRBV2 TGTGCCAGCAGCTATATAACGATAACTTTCTACGAGCAGTACTTC CASSYITITFYEQYF
TRBJ2-3 - TRBD2 TRBV15 TGTGCCACCAGCTTCCGGACTAGCGGGAGTGCAGATACGCAGTATTTT CATSFRTSGSADTQYF
TRBJ2-1 few TRBD2 TRBV6-1 TGTGCCATTAGGGGGACTAGCATCTACAATGAGCAGTTCTTC CAIRGTSIYNEQFF
TRBJ1-2 - - TRBV20-1 TGCAGTGCTAATCCGGGTGCCGTGGGGCCTAACTATGGCTACACCTTC CSANPGAVGPNYGYTF
TRBJ1-1 - TRBD1 TRBV29-1 TGCAGCACTACGGGACAGGGCGCCACTGAAGCTTTCTTT CSTTGQGATEAFF
TRBJ2-2 - - TRBV10-3 TGTGCCATCAGTGAGTCACAGCCCGGGGAGCTGTTTTTT CAISESQPGELFF
TRBJ2-1 - - TRBV6-5 TGTGCCACCACCTTGGGGGGTGAGCAGTTCTTC CATTLGGEQFF
TRBJ2-1 - TRBD2 TRBV5-4 TGTGCCAGCAGCCCGACTTCGGGACTAGCGGGAGGTGGTGAGCAGTTCTTC CASSPTSGLAGGGEQFF
TRBJ2-1 - - TRBV10-1 TGCGCCAGCAGTGAGTCCGGCTCCCTGAGCTCCTACAATGAGCAGTTCTTC CASSESGSLSSYNEQFF
TRBJ2-4 - - TRBV27 TGTGCCAGCCCTGACGGAGACCTAGCCAAAAACATTCAGTACTTC CASPDGDLAKNIQYF
TRBJ2-3 - - TRBV5-1 TGCGCCAGCAGCTTGGATCTGGGACCCACAGATACGCAGTATTTT CASSLDLGPTDTQYF
TRBJ2-7 - - TRBV5-1 TGCGCCAGCACCAAGGACGGGTTCTCCTACGAGCAGTACTTC CASTKDGFSYEQYF
TRBJ1-2 - - TRBV20-1 TGCAGTGCTAGGTTGGGGGAGGGCTACACCTTC CSARLGEGYTF
TRBJ2-7 once - TRBV5-1 TGCGCCAGCAGCTTGGGCAACTCCGACGAGCAGTACTTC CASSLGNSDEQYF
TRBJ2-1 - - TRBV7-8 TGTGCCAGCAGCTTAGTTCCCGGGACTGCGTTCAATGAGCAGTTCTTC CASSLVPGTAFNEQFF
TRBJ2-5 - - TRBV5-1 TGCGCCAGCAGCTTGGGTGTCACCATTACGGAGACCCAGTACTTC CASSLGVTITETQYF
TRBJ1-4 - - TRBV5-4 TGTGCCAGCAGTTTGACAGGTGGGAAGGAAAAACTGTTTTTT CASSLTGGKEKLFF
TRBJ2-5 few TRBD2 TRBV9 TGTGCCAGCAGCTCACTAGCGGGATTAGGAGAGACCCAGTACTTC CASSSLAGLGETQYF
TRBJ2-3 - TRBD1 TRBV6-1 TGTGCCAGCAGTGAACGGAGACAGGGTTACGATACGCAGTATTTT CASSERRQGYDTQYF
TRBJ2-2 - - TRBV6-5 TGTGCCAGCAGTTACTGGGATAGACCTAACACCGGGGAGCTGTTTTTT CASSYWDRPNTGELFF
TRBJ2-7 - - TRBV12-3/TRBV12-4 TGTGCCAGCAGTCAAAAAATTGGGCAGTACTTC CASSQKIGQYF
TRBJ2-1 - - TRBV5-1 TGCGCCAGCAGCTTGTTCCCGGGACCGCTCCTCAACAATGAGCAGTTCTTC CASSLFPGPLLNNEQFF
TRBJ2-7 - TRBD2 TRBV2 TGTGCCAGCAGCGATCTAGCGGGACTTGGTAACGAGCAGTACTTC CASSDLAGLGNEQYF
TRBJ2-4 few - TRBV5-1 TGCGCCAGCAGCTTGGCAAGCAGCCTAGCCAAAAACATTCAGTACTTC CASSLASSLAKNIQYF
TRBJ2-1 - - TRBV27 TGTGCCAGCAGTTTTATGGGAGGTGGGGGCAATGAGCAGTTCTTC CASSFMGGGGNEQFF
TRBJ2-7 - TRBD2 TRBV27 TGTGCCAGCAGTCCCTGGACTAGCGGTCCCTACGAGCAGTACTTC CASSPWTSGPYEQYF
TRBJ1-5 - - TRBV12-3/TRBV12-4 TGTGCCAGCAGCCTACTCACAGGGCCGGCGAGCAATCAGCCCCAGCATTTT CASSLLTGPASNQPQHF
TRBJ2-7 - TRBD2 TRBV7-9 TGTACCAGCAGCTTACTAAGCGGGACGAGAAACGAGCAGTACTTC CTSSLLSGTRNEQYF
TRBJ2-1 - TRBD2 TRBV20-1 TGCAGTGCTAGAGATCCCCTAGCGGGAATCAACAATGAGCAGTTCTTC CSARDPLAGINNEQFF
TRBJ1-2 few - TRBV29-1 TGCAGCGTTGACCCGGGACATAACTATGGCTACACCTTC CSVDPGHNYGYTF
TRBJ2-5 - - TRBV9 TGTGCCAGCGGTGGCAGTCTCCCGGGAGAGACCCAGTACTTC CASGGSLPGETQYF
TRBJ2-7 - - TRBV5-1 TGCGCCAGCAGCTTGCACCCCAGCTCCTACGAGCAGTACTTC CASSLHPSSYEQYF
TRBJ2-7 - - TRBV12-3/TRBV12-4 TGTGCCAGCAGTTTCGTGAGGAATGAGCAGTACTTC CASSFVRNEQYF
TRBJ1-4 few - TRBV5-5 TGTGCCAGCAGCTTGTTGGAGGAGGGAAAACTGTTTTTT CASSLLEEGKLFF